These T cell receptor beta chains were read from a single sample in a study of T cells in Graves' hyperthyroidism and ophthalmopathy. TCRdb ran MiXCR on the multiplex PCR reads and lists one entry per CDR3 protein. The data hold 550,000 to 600,000 distinct CDR3 sequences, with roughly a sixth observed a single time. The sample comprised blood. Receptors originate from a woman aged 18-30 years with Graves' hyperthyroidism. The CDR3 runs from the conserved cysteine through the conserved F or W. The D gene is left open where the match is weak. Only part of the rows carry a size: once, few, many, or a class if the clone is expanded.

size	V	J	D	CDR3	DNA
many	TRBV7-9	TRBJ2-7	TRBD1	CASSKTGAEQYF	TGTGCCAGCAGTAAAACAGGGGCCGAGCAGTACTTC
.	TRBV29-1	TRBJ1-1	TRBD1	CSYSVQGAVPFF	TGCAGCTACTCAGTACAGGGGGCGGTCCCTTTCTTT
many	TRBV20-1	TRBJ1-5	.	CSARGPGRQLSNQPQHF	TGCAGTGCTAGAGGCCCTGGGCGGCAGCTTAGCAATCAGCCCCAGCATTTT
.	TRBV28	TRBJ2-5	TRBD1	CASRPDRMPETQYF	TGTGCCAGCAGGCCGGACAGGATGCCAGAGACCCAGTACTTC
.	TRBV18	TRBJ2-5	.	CASSPPRGTQYF	TGTGCCAGCTCACCACCCAGGGGTACCCAGTACTTC
many	TRBV7-8	TRBJ1-1	TRBD1	CASSSLQGSEAFF	TGTGCCAGCAGCTCCCTACAGGGGAGTGAAGCTTTCTTT
many	TRBV20-1	TRBJ2-2	TRBD1	CSARDRTGVRTGELFF	TGCAGTGCTAGAGATCGTACAGGGGTTAGGACCGGGGAGCTGTTTTTT
few	TRBV13	TRBJ2-1	.	CASSLGLGEQFF	TGTGCCAGCAGCTTAGGCCTGGGGGAGCAGTTCTTC
many	TRBV29-1	TRBJ2-3	TRBD2	CSVEDPPPSGVDTQYF	TGCAGCGTTGAAGATCCCCCCCCTAGCGGGGTAGATACGCAGTATTTT
.	TRBV28	TRBJ1-5	.	CASISVPAGVNQPQHF	TGTGCCAGCATATCAGTTCCGGCAGGCGTAAATCAGCCCCAGCATTTT
many	TRBV7-6	TRBJ1-3	.	CASSQTDIPGNTIYF	TGTGCCAGCAGCCAGACGGACATCCCTGGAAACACCATATATTTT
.	TRBV5-4	TRBJ2-1	.	CASTPRGPNNEQFF	TGTGCCAGCACCCCCCGGGGGCCTAACAATGAGCAGTTCTTC
many	TRBV7-8	TRBJ2-5	.	CASSLDPGVQETQYF	TGTGCCAGCAGCTTAGACCCTGGGGTACAAGAGACCCAGTACTTC
.	TRBV7-2	TRBJ2-3	.	CASSAGFQRATDTQYF	TGTGCCAGCAGCGCAGGATTCCAAAGAGCCACAGATACGCAGTATTTT
many	TRBV5-1	TRBJ1-2	.	CASSADGGLGYTF	TGCGCCAGCAGCGCGGACGGGGGCCTCGGCTACACCTTC
many	TRBV7-2	TRBJ1-1	.	CASTRQWAGTNTEAFF	TGTGCCAGCACCCGCCAGTGGGCAGGTACGAACACTGAAGCTTTCTTT
few	TRBV5-1	TRBJ1-3	.	CASSLGLTNSGNTIYF	TGCGCCAGCAGCTTGGGTCTTACGAACTCTGGAAACACCATATATTTT
many	TRBV6-4	TRBJ2-1	.	CATEPTSSYNEQFF	TGTGCCACCGAACCGACTAGCTCCTACAATGAGCAGTTCTTC
many	TRBV13	TRBJ1-1	.	CASSFLTEAFF	TGTGCCAGCAGCTTCCTCACTGAAGCTTTCTTT
.	TRBV6-1	TRBJ2-1	.	CASSPLVGNEQFF	TGTGCCAGCAGTCCCCTTGTTGGGAATGAGCAGTTCTTC
few	TRBV20-1	TRBJ2-3	TRBD2	CSARWLAGVNTDTQYF	TGCAGTGCTAGATGGCTAGCGGGAGTAAACACAGATACGCAGTATTTT
many	TRBV7-3	TRBJ2-7	.	CASSPQGGSAYEQYF	TGTGCCAGCAGCCCACAGGGTGGATCTGCCTACGAGCAGTACTTC
many	TRBV6-7	TRBJ1-5	.	CASSYSGSVGLSPQHF	TGTGCCAGCAGTTATTCTGGCAGCGTTGGATTGTCGCCCCAGCATTTT
.	TRBV6-2/TRBV6-3	TRBJ2-1	.	CASSFGASSYNEQFF	TGTGCCAGCAGTTTCGGGGCAAGCTCCTACAATGAGCAGTTCTTC
.	TRBV20-1	TRBJ2-7	.	CSAKRAEGVYEQYF	TGCAGTGCTAAAAGGGCGGAGGGGGTCTACGAGCAGTACTTC
.	TRBV24-1	TRBJ2-2	.	CATSDLLGNGGELFF	TGTGCCACCAGTGATTTGCTAGGGAATGGCGGGGAGCTGTTTTTT
many	TRBV29-1	TRBJ2-1	.	CSVAGTSYNEQFF	TGCAGCGTCGCCGGGACTTCCTACAATGAGCAGTTCTTC
many	TRBV20-1	TRBJ2-5	TRBD2	CSARKGLAGAQETQYF	TGCAGTGCTAGAAAGGGTTTAGCGGGAGCCCAAGAGACCCAGTACTTC
.	TRBV20-1	TRBJ2-5	TRBD1	CSAPDREETQYF	TGCAGTGCTCCTGACAGGGAGGAGACCCAGTACTTC
many	TRBV5-8	TRBJ1-2	.	CASSLGKAANYGYTF	TGTGCCAGCAGCCTTGGGAAGGCTGCCAACTATGGCTACACCTTC
many	TRBV29-1	TRBJ1-1	.	CSVVLNSGQAFF	TGCAGCGTCGTCCTTAACTCCGGCCAAGCTTTCTTT
few	TRBV4-3	TRBJ1-6	.	CASSQDRHLSPLHF	TGCGCCAGCAGCCAAGATCGGCATCTTTCACCCCTCCACTTT
.	TRBV3-1	TRBJ1-2	.	CASSPGLIGDNYGYTF	TGTGCCAGCAGCCCCGGACTTATCGGCGATAACTATGGCTACACCTTC
few	TRBV9	TRBJ2-2	TRBD2	CASSGLAGGPANTGELFF	TGTGCCAGCTCAGGACTAGCGGGGGGGCCGGCGAACACCGGGGAGCTGTTTTTT
.	TRBV7-2	TRBJ2-5	.	CASSLGESPQETQYF	TGTGCCAGCAGCTTAGGGGAGTCCCCCCAAGAGACCCAGTACTTC
.	TRBV10-1	TRBJ2-7	.	CASSDTARTNEQYF	TGCGCCAGCAGTGATACCGCCCGGACTAACGAGCAGTACTTC
many	TRBV18	TRBJ2-7	.	CASSPPTASYEQYF	TGTGCCAGCTCACCACCGACAGCATCCTACGAGCAGTACTTC
many	TRBV30	TRBJ2-7	.	CAWSPSYEQYF	TGTGCCTGGAGTCCCTCCTACGAGCAGTACTTC
few	TRBV2	TRBJ2-1	.	CAGTSSYNEQFF	TGTGCCGGAACGAGCTCCTACAATGAGCAGTTCTTC
many	TRBV20-1	TRBJ2-5	.	CSANPAGETQYF	TGCAGTGCCAACCCTGCGGGAGAGACCCAGTACTTC
few	TRBV20-1	TRBJ2-1	TRBD2	CSALSGGQLGDEQFF	TGCAGTGCCCTTAGCGGGGGTCAGCTTGGGGATGAGCAGTTCTTC
many	TRBV28	TRBJ1-5	.	CASSSGQRGNQPQHF	TGTGCCAGCAGCTCAGGACAAAGGGGGAATCAGCCCCAGCATTTT
many	TRBV6-1	TRBJ2-7	.	CASSPLKTLATVRYEQYF	TGTGCCAGCAGTCCCCTCAAAACCCTAGCCACGGTCCGCTACGAGCAGTACTTC
.	TRBV5-8	TRBJ2-3	.	CASSRGSIDTQYF	TGTGCCAGCAGTAGGGGATCCATAGATACGCAGTATTTT
few	TRBV6-5	TRBJ2-3	.	CASSYWAGTRGQDTQYF	TGTGCCAGCAGTTACTGGGCCGGGACTAGGGGGCAGGATACGCAGTATTTT
few	TRBV12-3/TRBV12-4	TRBJ2-7	.	CASSLGAPGAPYEQYF	TGTGCCAGCAGTTTAGGAGCGCCAGGGGCTCCCTACGAGCAGTACTTC
many	TRBV28	TRBJ2-7	.	CASSLWGLNTYEQYF	TGTGCCAGCAGTTTATGGGGGCTGAATACCTACGAGCAGTACTTC
many	TRBV7-8	TRBJ2-3	TRBD2	CASRGRAVIGGSTDTQYF	TGTGCCAGCAGGGGGAGGGCCGTAATAGGCGGTAGCACAGATACGCAGTATTTT
few	TRBV24-1	TRBJ2-1	TRBD2	CATESGTSGALNEQFF	TGTGCCACCGAAAGCGGGACTAGCGGGGCCCTCAATGAGCAGTTCTTC
many	TRBV20-1	TRBJ2-3	.	CSARAGSNTDTQYF	TGCAGTGCTAGAGCGGGAAGCAATACAGATACGCAGTATTTT
few	TRBV6-2/TRBV6-3	TRBJ2-7	.	CASSFRQGTLYEQYF	TGTGCCAGCAGTTTTCGGCAGGGGACTTTGTACGAGCAGTACTTC